This T cell receptor beta chain emerged from a study of beta chain features in type 1 diabetes. CDR1 and CDR2 (germline): MNHNY, SVGAGI (reference sequence). The CDR3 runs to 15 residues. J was trimmed by 4 bases and V by 6 bases; bases with no gene match: 8. Study-level findings and limits: In type 1 diabetes patients, VDJ junctions had fewer insertions; deletions at these junctions were more frequent. All four CD4+ subsets from Type 1 diabetes patients carried moderately but significantly shorter TCRB CDR3s. Possible PCR preference for shorter templates applied equally to patients and controls.

The isolated RNA, all of it, was reverse transcribed, so expressed TCRB transcripts were what got sequenced. Sequencing used immunoSEQ multiplex PCR; TCRdb keeps in-frame clones, though not all of them. Among hundreds of thousands of clones, roughly 13% were seen once, and the ten largest hold approximately 0.02%. Each donor gave one heparinised blood draw averaging around 120 mL. Via the markers CD45RO/CCR7/CD25/CD127/CD95/CD27, stem cell-like memory, regulatory, central memory and naive CD4+ cells were sorted. About this clone: Antigen unknown.

The genes are TRBV6-6 and TRBJ1-5; 8 positions agree with TRBD1. Source material: naive CD4+ T cells from blood. The receptor's source is a man aged 18-30 years with type 1 diabetes. CDR3 amino acids: CASSQTGQGNQPQHF. In DNA, the CDR3 is TGTGCCAGCAGCCAGACCGGACAGGGAAATCAGCCCCAGCATTTT.